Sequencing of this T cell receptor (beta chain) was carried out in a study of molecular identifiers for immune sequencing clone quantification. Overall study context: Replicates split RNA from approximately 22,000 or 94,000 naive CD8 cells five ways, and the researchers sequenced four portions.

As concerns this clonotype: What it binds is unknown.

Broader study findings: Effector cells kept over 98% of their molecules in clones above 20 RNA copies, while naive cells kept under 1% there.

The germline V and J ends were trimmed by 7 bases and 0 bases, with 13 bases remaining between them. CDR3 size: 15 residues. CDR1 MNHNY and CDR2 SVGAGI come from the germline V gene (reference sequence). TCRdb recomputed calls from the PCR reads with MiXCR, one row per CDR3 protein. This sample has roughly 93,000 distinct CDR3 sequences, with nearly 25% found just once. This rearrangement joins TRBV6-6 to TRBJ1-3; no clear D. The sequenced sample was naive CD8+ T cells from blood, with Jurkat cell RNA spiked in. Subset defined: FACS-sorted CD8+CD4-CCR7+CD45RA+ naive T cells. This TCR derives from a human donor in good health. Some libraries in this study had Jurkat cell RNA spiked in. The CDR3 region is CASTLDGYSGNTIYF. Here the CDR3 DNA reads TGTGCCAGCACCCTCGACGGATACTCTGGAAACACCATATATTTT.